This TCR beta chain was retrieved from a study of T cell responses to AZD1222 COVID-19 vaccine. In germline, CDR1 is SGHRS, CDR2 YFSETQ. V lost 3 bases and J lost 1, with 11 bases in between. The CDR3 runs 15 residues. Study outcomes and limitations: The number of AZD1222 recipients seropositive at baseline was only five to seven. Epitopes outside B.1.351 and B.1.1.7 mutated regions reportedly drew nearly half of spike TCRs.

Sequencing used immunoSEQ multiplex PCR; TCRdb keeps in-frame clones, though not all of them. This sample carries some 150,000 clones, 94% of them seen once, and the ten largest clones take roughly 1.3%. For this clone: The antigen remains undetermined.

Sequences were derived from peripheral blood, sampled on day 0 of AZD1222 vaccination. This receptor was obtained from an adult in good health. The gene calls are TRBV5-1 and TRBJ1-5; D is possibly TRBD1 (5 bases). The CDR3 here is CASSWAGGSNQPQHF. CDR3 in DNA: TGCGCCAGCAGCTGGGCGGGGGGAAGCAATCAGCCCCAGCATTTT.